This T cell receptor (beta chain) was sequenced in a study of T-cell reconstitution after alpha-beta-depleted transplantation in children. Library preparation (for TCRbeta) was performed with unique molecular identifiers. TCRdb re-called the PCR reads through MiXCR, storing one row per CDR3 protein. In the table there are some 640,000 distinct CDR3 sequences, over 15% of which are singletons. Trimming removed 1 base from V and 4 bases from J, with 16 bases in between. The CDR3 covers 16 residues. Germline loops: CDR1 SGHVS, CDR2 FQNEAQ. The rearrangement joins TRBV7-8 to TRBJ1-1, with D possibly matching TRBD1 (6 bases). This clonotype was obtained from a human donor who donated a stem cell graft to a child with acute myeloid leukemia. Material: PBMCs from the stem cell graft donor, obtained from the stem cell graft. Here the CDR3 DNA reads TGTGCCAGCAGCTTAGGGTCGGCTGGGGGCGGCACTGAAGCTTTCTTT. As protein: CASSLGSAGGGTEAFF.